This T cell receptor beta chain is drawn from a study of T cell clonotyping in hematopoietic cell transplantation. As for the study in general: Cytoreduction preceded collection of pretransplant recipient samples.

Assay: immunoSEQ multiplex PCR; the TCRdb copy retains only in-frame clones and omits some. The profile shows tens of thousands of clones, around 85% of them singletons. As to time point: recipient sample about 28 days before transplant, after cytoreduction. Blood collection times were about day -28 and days 30, 100, 180 posttransplant. About this clone itself: Its target is not known.

The study, taken as a whole, reports: CD4 and CD8 repertoire contributions could not be separated without sorting.

The CDR3 totals 15 residues. The V and J ends lost 1 base and 12 bases, in that order; junction bases with no gene match: 12. Germline assignment: CDR1 MGHRA and CDR2 YSYEKL. The sample consisted of peripheral blood mononuclear cells, taken before stem cell transplant. The receptor was derived from a man aged 60-69 years with acute myeloid leukemia. Some clones in this sample may be carry-over from other donors' samples. The chain couples TRBV4-1 to TRBJ2-7; 10 bases agree with TRBD1. The CDR3 here is CASSQAYRQGAVVYF. CDR3 in DNA: TGCGCCAGCAGCCAAGCATATAGACAGGGGGCCGTAGTGTACTTC.